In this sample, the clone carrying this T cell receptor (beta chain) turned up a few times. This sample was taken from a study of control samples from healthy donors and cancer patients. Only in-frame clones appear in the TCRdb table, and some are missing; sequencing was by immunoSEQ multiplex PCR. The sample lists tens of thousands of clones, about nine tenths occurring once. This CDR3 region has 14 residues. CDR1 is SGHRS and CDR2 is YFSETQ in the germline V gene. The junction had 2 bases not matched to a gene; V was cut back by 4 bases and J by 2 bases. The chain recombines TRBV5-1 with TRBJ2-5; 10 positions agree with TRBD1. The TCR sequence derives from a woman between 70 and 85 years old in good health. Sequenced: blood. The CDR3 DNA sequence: TGCGCCAGCAGCAAGGGACAGGGGCAAGAGACCCAGTACTTC. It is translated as CASSKGQGQETQYF. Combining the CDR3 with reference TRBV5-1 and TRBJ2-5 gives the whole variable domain KAGVTQTPRYLIKTRGQQVTLSCSPISGHRSVSWYQQTPGQGLQFLFEYFSETQRNKGNFPGRFSGRQFSNSRSEMNVSTLELGDSALYLCASSKGQGQETQYFGPGTRLLVL.